This entry lists 5 T cell receptor beta chains sequenced from one sample in a study of T cell responses to AZD1222 COVID-19 vaccine listed by TCRdb under 2021. Library construction relied on the immunoSEQ multiplex PCR assay. TCRdb retrieved this table from immuneACCESS and kept in-frame rearrangements only. Not all clones are present; in checked studies, unresolved V genes account for under half, and no reason is known for the remainder. The sample data list around 130,000 clones, and 85% to 90% of these were observed just once. The ten largest clones capture 9.5% to 15% of the sample. The time point tag for this specimen amounts to: baseline before first vaccination. Sequences were derived from peripheral blood, sampled on day 0 of AZD1222 vaccination. These receptors all come from an adult in good health.

This clone was counted a few times. The chain uses TRBV6-2 or TRBV6-3 and TRBJ2-1, with no clear D. This CDR3 is built from 13 residues. Germline V gene sequence: CDR1 MNHEY, CDR2 SVGEGT. V was pared by 4 bases and J by 5 bases, with 9 bases between. This CDR3 reads CASSSTFHNEQFF. The CDR3 nucleotides are TGTGCCAGCAGTTCAACTTTCCACAATGAGCAGTTCTTC.

The chain combines TRBV6-5 with TRBJ1-1; a possible D gene is TRBD1 (5 bases). There are 13 residues in the CDR3. The V end was cut by 10 bases, the J end by 8 bases, with 20 bases between. The germline V gene encodes CDR1 MNHEY and CDR2 SVGAGI. Here the CDR3 reads CAIKYAQAGEAFF. The CDR3 DNA reads as TGTGCCATCAAATACGCACAGGCTGGAGAAGCTTTCTTT.

This clone was seen once. The chain links TRBV6-1 to TRBJ2-7; 11 positions match TRBD1. CDR3 length equals 15 residues. With 2 bases clipped from V and 2 bases from J, the junction kept 2 bases outside the gene matches. Germline V CDR1 and CDR2: MNHNS, SASEGT. As DNA, the CDR3 is TGTGCCAGCAGTGAATCGGGACAGGGGGCCTACGAGCAGTACTTC. This sequence encodes CASSESGQGAYEQYF.

This clone was recorded only once. The chain recombines TRBV7-9 with TRBJ1-1; D is unclear. CDR3 length: 15 amino acids. Germline V gene sequence: CDR1 SEHNR, CDR2 FQNEAQ (reference sequence). The V and J ends lost 2 bases and 1 base respectively, with 11 bases between them. The CDR3 region has the DNA TGTGCCAGCAGCTTAATCCGAGGCAAGAACACTGAAGCTTTCTTT. It encodes CASSLIRGKNTEAFF.

This clone was detected a few times. The chain links TRBV28 to TRBJ1-4, with D possibly matching TRBD1 (5 bases). CDR1 and CDR2 (germline): MDHEN, SYDVKM. V lost 6 bases to trimming and J lost 8 bases, with 19 bases between them. The CDR3 sequence is 15 residues long. The CDR3 DNA follows: TGTGCCAGCAGCCAGGACGGAGGCAGGGTGGAAAAACTGTTTTTT. Amino acid sequence: CASSQDGGRVEKLFF.